The 16 T cell receptor beta chains presented below share a single source sample, sequenced in a study of STAT5B mutations in CD4+ large granular lymphocyte leukemia (dated 2022 in TCRdb). The library was prepared using the immunoSEQ multiplex PCR assay. Sourced from immuneACCESS, this table was stored by TCRdb with only in-frame sequences that have V and J called. A share of the clones is absent; for the studies checked, an unresolved V gene accounts for under half, and the remainder has no known explanation. This sample comprises about 33,000 clones, approximately 74% of them detected only once. The ten largest clones add up to around 0.27% of the sample. Material for sequencing was CD4+ T cells from blood buffy coats. The receptors come from a human donor in good health.

The rearrangement joins TRBV7-2 to TRBJ2-7; possible D gene TRBD1, 7 bases. The ends were cut back, 4 bases at V and 4 bases at J, with 26 bases in the middle. Germline V gene lookup returns CDR1 SGHTA and CDR2 FQGNSA. The length of the CDR3 is 18 residues. Written as DNA, the CDR3 is TGTGCCAGCAGCTCAGGACTACAGGGGAGAGGACCAGGTTACGAGCAGTACTTC. It translates to CASSSGLQGRGPGYEQYF.

The rearrangement uses TRBV2 and TRBJ2-7; the match to TRBD1 covers 7 bases. CDR3 length: 15 amino acids. Germline assignment: CDR1 SNHLY and CDR2 FYNNEI. Germline trimming cut 7 bases from V and 6 bases from J; bases unmatched to any gene: 15. The CDR3 coding sequence is TGTGCCAGCAACCAGGGGGAGACGGGGTTCTCCGAGCAGTACTTC. Encoded protein: CASNQGETGFSEQYF.

The V gene is TRBV21-1, the J gene TRBJ1-2. TRBV21-1 has pseudogene status. The CDR3 runs to 11 residues. The CDR3 coding sequence is TGTGCCACAATAAAAGGAGGGGGCTACACCTTC. Encoded protein: CATIKGGGYTF.

For the CDR3, the DNA is TGTGCCAGCAGGGGGGGACAGCAACTCTCTGGGGCCAACGTCCTGACTTTC. Encoded protein: CASRGGQQLSGANVLTF. The V call is TRBV27, the J call TRBJ2-6; a possible D gene is TRBD1 (7 bases). The CDR3 runs to 17 residues. Germline CDR1 MNHEY, CDR2 SMNVEV (reference sequence). V dropped 6 bases and J dropped 0 bases, with 15 bases sitting between them.

This rearrangement joins TRBV7-3 to TRBJ2-2; 9 bases map to TRBD2. This CDR3 region has 18 residues. Trimming at V came to 1 base and at J to 0 bases, leaving 6 bases not matched to a gene. CDR1 is SGHTA and CDR2 is FQGTGA in the germline V gene. The CDR3 region is CASSLRREGLPNTGELFF. CDR3 DNA sequence: TGTGCCAGCAGCTTAAGGCGGGAGGGCCTCCCGAACACCGGGGAGCTGTTTTTT.

V usage is TRBV7-2 and J usage is TRBJ2-5; 11 positions agree with TRBD2. There are 14 residues in the CDR3. V was clipped by 6 bases and J by 7 bases; unmatched bases: 7. Germline CDR1 and CDR2: SGHTA and FQGNSA. CDR3 residues: CASSPTSGVPTQYF. CDR3 nucleotide sequence: TGTGCCAGCAGTCCGACTAGCGGGGTTCCGACCCAGTACTTC. The complete variable domain, with remaining parts taken from reference TRBV7-2 and TRBJ2-5, reads GAGVSQSPSNKVTEKGKDVELRCDPISGHTALYWYRQSLGQGLEFLIYFQGNSAPDKSGLPSDRFSAERTGGSVSTLTIQRTQQEDSAVYLCASSPTSGVPTQYFGPGTRLLVL.

CDR3 region: CASSLNPLGSTDTQYF. The CDR3 DNA follows: TGTGCCAGCAGCTTGAATCCGTTGGGTAGCACAGATACGCAGTATTTT. The J gene is TRBJ2-3, the V gene TRBV7-2, with D uncertain. The germline V gene encodes CDR1 SGHTA and CDR2 FQGNSA. This CDR3 region has 16 residues. The germline V and J ends were trimmed by 3 bases and 0 bases, with 13 bases remaining between them.

The rearrangement uses TRBV30 and TRBJ2-1; 8 bases align to TRBD2. This CDR3 spans 16 amino acids. Trimming took 0 bases from V and 3 from J; bases not matched to a gene: 7. Per germline, CDR1 GTSNPN and CDR2 SVGIG (reference sequence). The CDR3: CAWSVLSGGNYNEQFF. The CDR3 bases are TGTGCCTGGAGTGTACTCAGCGGGGGAAACTACAATGAGCAGTTCTTC. The full variable domain, in which reference TRBV30 and TRBJ2-1 provide the parts outside the CDR3, is SQTIHQWPATLVQPVGSPLSLECTVEGTSNPNLYWYRQAAGRGLQLLFYSVGIGQISSEVPQNLSASRPQDRQFILSSKKLLLSDSGFYLCAWSVLSGGNYNEQFFGPGTRLTVL.

This rearrangement joins TRBV5-1 to TRBJ2-5; TRBD2 aligns across 9 bases. The DNA end is a closer match to TRBJ2-7, so the J assignment may be wrong. There are 16 residues in the CDR3. Germline-derived CDR1 and CDR2 are SGHRS and YFSETQ. The CDR3 region has the DNA TGCGCCAGCAGCTTGGGTCCTTCTAGCGGGATTTACGAGCAGTACTTC. This sequence encodes CASSLGPSSGIYEQYF.

The chain is built from TRBV29-1 and TRBJ2-5, with no clear D. The CDR3 is made up of 15 amino acids. V was trimmed by 1 base and J by 3 bases, leaving 15 bases between them. The germline gives CDR1 SQVTM, CDR2 ANQGSEA. The CDR3 DNA reads as TGCAGCGTTGAAGCAGCTGGTCAGCCTAAAGAGACCCAGTACTTC. This sequence encodes CSVEAAGQPKETQYF.

This clone has a handful of counts. V gene TRBV6-1 combines with J gene TRBJ1-2; D is unresolved. This CDR3 spans 16 amino acids. Germline V CDR1 and CDR2: MNHNS, SASEGT. V lost 2 bases and J 0 bases, leaving 13 bases between the germline ends. The CDR3 DNA reads TGTGCCAGCAGTGAAAAGGGCCCGGGCGCTAACTATGGCTACACCTTC. Translating it yields CASSEKGPGANYGYTF.

This clone was observed a single time. The chain has TRBV30 and TRBJ2-7, with a possible D match to TRBD2 (6 bases). The germline CDR1 and CDR2 sequences are GTSNPN and SVGIG (reference sequence). The CDR3 is 15 residues long. Trimming removed 0 bases at V and 4 bases at J, with 16 bases between. CDR3 region: CAWSVLGGERYEQYF. CDR3 DNA sequence: TGTGCCTGGAGTGTACTGGGCGGGGAGAGATACGAGCAGTACTTC.

Here the CDR3 DNA reads TGTGCCAGCAGCCTCGGACAGGGGGCAGGGGGCTACACCTTC. It yields the protein CASSLGQGAGGYTF. The rearrangement uses TRBV14 and TRBJ1-2, with TRBD1 matching over 11 bases. V lost 4 bases and J lost 8; bases outside the gene matches: 6. The CDR3 runs to 14 residues. Germline assignment: CDR1 SGHDN and CDR2 FVKESK.

As DNA, the CDR3 is TGCGCCAGCAGCTGGGTTCAGGGAACGGGTTCACCCCTCCACTTT. Translated: CASSWVQGTGSPLHF. The rearrangement links TRBV5-1 to TRBJ1-6; maybe TRBD1 (5 bases). CDR1 is SGHRS, CDR2 YFSETQ, per germline. The V gene lost 3 bases and the J gene lost 9 bases, with 16 bases spanning the gap. This CDR3 region has 15 residues.

This clone was counted between two and nine times. The chain carries TRBV29-1 and TRBJ1-1; TRBD1 agrees at 7 bases. The V gene's germline CDR1 is SQVTM and CDR2 ANQGSEA. CDR3 length: 13 amino acids. V shed 7 bases, J shed 5 bases, and the junction held 10 bases outside the gene matches. The CDR3 DNA sequence: TGCAGCGCCGAACAGGGGCGGAGAACTGAAGCTTTCTTT. Its protein is CSAEQGRRTEAFF. Full variable domain (remainder filled in from reference TRBV29-1 and TRBJ1-1): SAVISQKPSRDICQRGTSLTIQCQVDSQVTMMFWYRQQPGQSLTLIATANQGSEATYESGFVIDKFPISRPNLTFSTLTVSNMSPEDSSIYLCSAEQGRRTEAFFGQGTRLTVV.

This chain connects TRBV2 to TRBJ1-5, with D hard to call. The germline V gene encodes CDR1 SNHLY and CDR2 FYNNEI. The CDR3 has 13 amino acids. Trimming pared 2 bases from V and 5 bases from J, leaving 7 bases between. The CDR3 sequence: CASSEYYDQPQHF. The DNA for the CDR3 is TGTGCCAGCAGTGAATACTATGATCAGCCCCAGCATTTT.